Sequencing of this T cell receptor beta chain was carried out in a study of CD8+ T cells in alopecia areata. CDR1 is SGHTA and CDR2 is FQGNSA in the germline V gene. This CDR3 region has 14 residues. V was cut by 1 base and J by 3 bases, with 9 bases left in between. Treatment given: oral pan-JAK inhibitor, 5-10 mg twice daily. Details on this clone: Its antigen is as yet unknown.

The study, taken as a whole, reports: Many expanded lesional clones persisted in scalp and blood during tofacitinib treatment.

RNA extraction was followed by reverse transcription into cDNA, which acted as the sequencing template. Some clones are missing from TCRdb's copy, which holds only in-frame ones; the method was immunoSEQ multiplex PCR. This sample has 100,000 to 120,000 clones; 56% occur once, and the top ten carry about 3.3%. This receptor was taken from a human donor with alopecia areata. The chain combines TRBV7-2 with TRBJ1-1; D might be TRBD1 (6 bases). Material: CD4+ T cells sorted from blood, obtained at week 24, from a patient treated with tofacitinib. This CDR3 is CASSLVAGDTEAFF. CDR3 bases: TGTGCCAGCAGCTTAGTGGCAGGGGACACTGAAGCTTTCTTT.